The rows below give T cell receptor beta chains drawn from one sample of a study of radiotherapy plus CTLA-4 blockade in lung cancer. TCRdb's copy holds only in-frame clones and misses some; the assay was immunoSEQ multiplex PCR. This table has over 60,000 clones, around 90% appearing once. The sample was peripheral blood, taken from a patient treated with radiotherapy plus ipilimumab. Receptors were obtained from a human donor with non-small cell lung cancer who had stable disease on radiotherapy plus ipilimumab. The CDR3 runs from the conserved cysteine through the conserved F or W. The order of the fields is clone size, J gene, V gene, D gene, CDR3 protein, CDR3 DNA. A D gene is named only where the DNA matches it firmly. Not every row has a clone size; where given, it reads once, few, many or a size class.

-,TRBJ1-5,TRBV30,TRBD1,CAWRAGGSNQPQHF,TGTGCCTGGAGGGCAGGGGGCAGCAATCAGCCCCAGCATTTT
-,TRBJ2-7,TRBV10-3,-,CAIMKQEEQYF,TGTGCCATCATGAAGCAGGAAGAGCAGTACTTC
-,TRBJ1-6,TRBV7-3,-,CASSPGRTANSPLHF,TGTGCCAGCAGTCCAGGTCGGACAGCTAATTCACCCCTCCACTTT
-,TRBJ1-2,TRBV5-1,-,CASSVVGYYGYTF,TGCGCCAGCAGCGTTGTTGGTTACTATGGCTACACCTTC
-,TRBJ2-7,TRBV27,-,CASSPRTLVPSYEQYF,TGTGCCAGCAGTCCGCGGACACTCGTCCCTTCCTACGAGCAGTACTTC
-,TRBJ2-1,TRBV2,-,CASSEEASPKFF,TGTGCCAGCAGTGAAGAGGCATCTCCGAAGTTCTTC
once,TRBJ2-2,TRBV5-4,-,CASSAAVGGRSTGELFF,TGTGCCAGCAGCGCCGCCGTTGGGGGGCGAAGCACCGGGGAGCTGTTTTTT
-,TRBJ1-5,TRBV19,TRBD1,CASKWTGGYQPQHF,TGTGCCAGTAAGTGGACAGGGGGCTATCAGCCCCAGCATTTT
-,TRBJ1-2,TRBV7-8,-,CASSPGLGHNYGYTF,TGTGCCAGCAGCCCGGGACTCGGACATAACTATGGCTACACCTTC
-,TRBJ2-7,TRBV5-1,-,CASSLDRPSYEQYF,TGCGCCAGCAGCTTGGACAGGCCTTCGTACGAGCAGTACTTC
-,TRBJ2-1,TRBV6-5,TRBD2,CASRLAGVGYNEQFF,TGTGCCAGCAGACTAGCGGGAGTCGGGTACAATGAGCAGTTCTTC
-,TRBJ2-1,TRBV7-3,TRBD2,CASSPRASGGASSYNEQFF,TGTGCCAGCAGCCCTCGGGCTAGCGGGGGTGCTAGCTCCTACAATGAGCAGTTCTTC
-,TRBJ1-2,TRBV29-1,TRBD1,CSVGGGGQGGDYGYTF,TGCAGCGTTGGAGGAGGCGGACAGGGGGGCGACTATGGCTACACCTTC
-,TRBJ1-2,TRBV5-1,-,CASSFNQGSNYGYTF,TGCGCCAGCAGCTTCAACCAGGGGTCTAACTATGGCTACACCTTC
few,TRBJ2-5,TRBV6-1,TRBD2,CASSSTGAGAQYF,TGTGCCAGCAGTAGCACTGGGGCGGGGGCCCAGTACTTC
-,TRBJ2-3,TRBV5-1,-,CASSSSAISTDTQYF,TGCGCCAGCAGCTCTAGCGCTATAAGCACAGATACGCAGTATTTT